The 11 T cell receptor beta chains below come from one sample, sequenced in a study of graft-versus-host responses after intestinal transplantation (dated by TCRdb to the early 2020s). No antigen has been assigned to these receptors. Library prep was done by the immunoSEQ multiplex PCR assay. The immuneACCESS repertoire file appears here via TCRdb, limited to in-frame rearrangements. These files lack a portion of the clones; in checked studies, under half of the deficit traces to unresolved V genes, and the cause of the others is not known. This sample is represented by about 70,000 clones; about 87% of them were singletons. 0.39% of the sample goes to the ten largest clones. The time point label here, explained by the study, means: cells obtained before transplantation from donor or recipient. The starting material was unstimulated CD4+ T cells sorted from spleen or lymph node cells, obtained before transplant. These receptors all come from a human donor who was the organ donor for an intestinal transplant.

This clone was recorded once. A junction end diverges from the germline sequence, so it may reflect a read error. This rearrangement joins TRBV7-7 to TRBJ2-2; D is possibly TRBD2 (5 bases). The CDR3 is made up of 16 amino acids. Per the germline V gene, CDR1 is SSHAT and CDR2 is FNYEAQ (reference sequence). CDR3 amino acids: CASSLARGSGTGELFF. For the CDR3, the DNA is TGTGCTAGCAGCTTAGCTCGAGGGTCGGGCACCGGGGAGCTGTTTTTT.

The rearrangement joins TRBV6-6 to TRBJ2-7; D remains unclear. CDR3 length: 12 amino acids. V was cut by 5 bases and J by 2 bases, with 7 bases left in between. CDR1 MNHNY and CDR2 SVGAGI come from the germline V gene (reference sequence). The CDR3 DNA follows: TGTGCCAGCAGTGGTACTACCTACGAGCAGTACGTC. Amino acid sequence: CASSGTTYEQYV.

This chain uses TRBV7-2 with TRBJ1-6; D not resolved. This CDR3 spans 14 amino acids. Germline V gene sequence: CDR1 SGHTA, CDR2 FQGNSA. Trimming removed 4 bases at V and 8 bases at J, with 12 bases between. In nucleotides, the CDR3 is TGTGCCAGCAGCTCTAGCGGCGGATATTCACCCCTCCACTTT. Protein: CASSSSGGYSPLHF.

In DNA form, the CDR3 reads TGTGCCAGCAGCCGCGGGACAGCAAATCAGCCCCAGCATTTT. The encoded protein is CASSRGTANQPQHF. The chain carries TRBV6-1 and TRBJ1-5, with 7 bases matching TRBD1. CDR1 is MNHNS, CDR2 SASEGT, per germline. The CDR3 has 14 residues. V was clipped by 6 bases and J by 4 bases; unmatched bases: 6.

The chain carries TRBV7-8 and TRBJ2-3; the D gene is possibly TRBD1 (9 bases). The CDR3 is 15 amino acids. The V end lost 8 bases, the J end lost 1 base, and 16 bases lay between the germline ends. Looked up from germline, CDR1 is SGHVS and CDR2 is FQNEAQ. DNA of the CDR3: TGTGCCAGCTGCGGGAGGACAGGGGGCACAGATACGCAGTATTTT. Translation gives CASCGRTGGTDTQYF.

V and J are TRBV28 and TRBJ1-4; 12 bases line up with TRBD1. Germline V gives CDR1 MDHEN, CDR2 SYDVKM. V dropped 10 bases and J dropped 2; count of bases not matched to a gene: 17. The CDR3 has 19 residues. CDR3 bases: TGTGCCACCAAACCCGCCGGGACAGGGGGCGTTCCGACTAATGAAAAACTGTTTTTT. Its protein product is CATKPAGTGGVPTNEKLFF.

CDR3 nucleotides: TGCGCCAGCAGCTTAGCAGGGGAAGGCTACACCTTC. Translating gives CASSLAGEGYTF. This chain uses TRBV5-1 with TRBJ1-2, with a possible D match to TRBD1 (6 bases). Germline values: CDR1 SGHRS, CDR2 YFSETQ. The CDR3 contains 12 residues. The V and J ends lost 2 bases and 8 bases respectively, with 10 bases between them.

The rearrangement joins TRBV11-2 to TRBJ1-1; no clear D. CDR3 length equals 11 residues. CDR1 and CDR2 (germline): SGHAT, FQNNGV. Trimming shortened V by 6 bases and J by 3 bases, and 5 bases separated the two germline ends. This CDR3 reads CASRRYTEAFF. The CDR3 DNA sequence: TGTGCCAGCAGGAGGTACACTGAAGCTTTCTTT. Complete variable domain (other parts from reference TRBV11-2 and TRBJ1-1): EAGVAQSPRYKIIEKRQSVAFWCNPISGHATLYWYQQILGQGPKLLIQFQNNGVVDDSQLPKDRFSAERLKGVDSTLKIQPAKLEDSAVYLCASRRYTEAFFGQGTRLTVV.

This CDR3 is CASSSLREGNTEAFF. The CDR3 nucleotides are TGTGCCAGTAGTAGCCTCAGGGAGGGGAACACTGAAGCTTTCTTT. The genes are TRBV19 and TRBJ1-1; tentatively, D is TRBD1 (5 bases). V was cut by 4 bases and J by 1 base, with 13 bases left in between. Germline V gene data show CDR1 as LNHDA and CDR2 as SQIVND (reference sequence). The CDR3 has 15 residues. Drawing the rest from reference TRBV19 and TRBJ1-1, the complete variable domain is DGGITQSPKYLFRKEGQNVTLSCEQNLNHDAMYWYRQDPGQGLRLIYYSQIVNDFQKGDIAEGYSVSREKKESFPLTVTSAQKNPTAFYLCASSSLREGNTEAFFGQGTRLTVV.

This clone occurred once. This CDR3 is CASSQGDTMNTEAFF. CDR3 sequence (DNA): TGTGCCAGCAGCCAAGGGGACACTATGAACACTGAAGCTTTCTTT. This chain connects TRBV7-9 to TRBJ1-1, with D possibly being TRBD1 (6 bases). This CDR3 has 15 amino acids. Trimming took 5 bases from V and 0 from J, leaving 13 bases between them. CDR1 and CDR2 (germline): SEHNR, FQNEAQ (reference sequence).

The chain recombines TRBV5-1 with TRBJ2-3; D perhaps matches TRBD1 (6 bases). CDR1 is SGHRS and CDR2 is YFSETQ in the germline V gene. The CDR3 contains 16 residues. V lost 0 bases, J lost 1 base, and 12 bases lay in between. The CDR3 nucleotides read TGCGCCAGCAGCTTGGCAGGGGTTGGGGGCACAGATACGCAGTATTTT. Translated, it gives CASSLAGVGGTDTQYF.